This entry concerns a single T cell receptor beta chain. Antigen unknown. The table came from immunoSEQ multiplex PCR; TCRdb's copy has only in-frame clones and leaves some out. Altogether approximately 81,000 clones are present, 75% to 95% being singletons, with the ten largest covering 1.5% to 2%. Recipients received nonmyeloablative bone marrow transplants from related graft donors, with transient mixed chimerism. Thawed PBMCs were FACS-sorted into unstimulated CD4+CD25+CD127- regulatory T cells, CD4+CD25- non-regulatory cells, CD4 and CD8 cells. The data were taken from a study of Tregs in tolerant kidney transplant recipients. Findings of the study overall: Some patients' samples used different primers over time, so nucleotide sequences weren't comparable. Tregs expanded with activated donor B cells seemed most donor-specific.

The receptor was derived from a human patient who received a combined kidney and bone marrow transplant. Certain T cells may be donor cells from the graft. The material sequenced was CD4+ T cells from blood (PBMCs), taken 24 months after the transplant.

The chain's CDR3 is CATSRDRRASGLYNEQFF. CDR3 in DNA: TGTGCCACCAGCAGAGATCGGAGGGCTAGCGGGCTATACAATGAGCAGTTCTTC. The J gene is TRBJ2-1, the V gene TRBV15; TRBD2 matches 8 bases. This CDR3 has 18 amino acids. Germline trimming cut 0 bases from V and 4 bases from J; bases unmatched to any gene: 11. CDR1 LNHNV and CDR2 YYDKDF come from the germline V gene (reference sequence).